This T cell receptor beta chain was identified during a study of control samples from healthy donors and cancer patients. The germline CDR1 and CDR2 sequences are SGHKS and YYEKEE (reference sequence). CDR3 length: 16 residues. Trimming shortened V by 5 bases and J by 0 bases, and 17 bases separated the two germline ends. Method: immunoSEQ multiplex PCR; TCRdb's copy keeps in-frame clones and lacks some. The data hold some 130,000 clones, with around 90% observed a single time. Sequencing input: blood. This chain connects TRBV5-5 to TRBJ1-1; maybe TRBD1 (6 bases). The sequence was collected from a middle-aged man in good health. CDR3 coding DNA: TGTGCCAGCAGAGGGGGTAGCCAGAACATGAACACTGAAGCTTTCTTT. This codes for CASRGGSQNMNTEAFF.